The 8 T cell receptor beta chains below come from one sample, sequenced in a study of shared clonotypes between healthy human individuals. TCRdb's table, derived via immunoSEQ multiplex PCR, lists solely in-frame clones and lacks some. The sample lists fewer than 1 million clones, 96% occurring once. CD45RO-negative, CCR7-positively selected cells formed the naive CD8 fraction, excluding terminally differentiated effector memory CD45RA+ cells. Sequenced input: naive CD8+ T cells sorted from blood. These receptors were obtained from a man aged 25-45 years in good health.

This sequence joins TRBV10-2 and TRBJ2-1; D gene ambiguous. Per germline, CDR1 WSHSY and CDR2 SAAADI. Trimming cost V 4 bases and J 0 bases, with 7 bases left between them. CDR3 size: 14 residues. CDR3 region: CASSVMGSYNEQFF. The CDR3 region has the DNA TGCGCCAGCAGTGTCATGGGCTCCTACAATGAGCAGTTCTTC.

The CDR3 region has the DNA TGCGCCAGCAGCCAAGATTCAAGCGTAACCGAGGGGTACAATGAGCAGTTCTTC. This sequence encodes CASSQDSSVTEGYNEQFF. The V call is TRBV4-1, the J call TRBJ2-1, with D possibly called TRBD1 or TRBD2 (5 bases each). This CDR3 has 18 amino acids. V dropped 0 bases and J dropped 4 bases, with 19 bases sitting between them. Per the germline V gene, CDR1 is MGHRA and CDR2 is YSYEKL.

The chain carries TRBV7-9 and TRBJ1-1, with D tentatively TRBD1 (5 bases). Trimming stripped 6 bases from V and 11 bases from J, with 16 bases between. This CDR3 has 12 residues. Per the germline V gene, CDR1 is SEHNR and CDR2 is FQNEAQ (reference sequence). Written as DNA, the CDR3 is TGTGCCAGCAGGCCGGGGCCTCACTCGGCTTTCTTT. Encoded protein: CASRPGPHSAFF.

The J gene is TRBJ2-3, the V gene TRBV27; D gene unclear. The CDR3 extends over 16 amino acids. Germline V gives CDR1 MNHEY, CDR2 SMNVEV (reference sequence). V lost 8 bases and J lost 2, with 20 bases in between. In DNA form, the CDR3 reads TGTGCCAGCGGCCCAGTTAGGCGGCCCGACACAGATACGCAGTATTTT. It is translated as CASGPVRRPDTDTQYF.

V usage is TRBV7-3 and J usage is TRBJ2-2; possible D gene TRBD2, 6 bases. Germline V lookup: CDR1 SGHTA, CDR2 FQGTGA. Trimming took off 4 bases at V and 6 bases at J, with 12 bases between the two ends. There are 14 residues in the CDR3. The CDR3 DNA sequence: TGTGCCAGCAGCTCGGAGGGCCGGGCCGGGGAGCTGTTTTTT. Protein: CASSSEGRAGELFF.

J is TRBJ1-1 and V is TRBV9; possibly TRBD1 for D (5 bases). This CDR3 spans 15 amino acids. The germline V and J ends were trimmed by 3 bases and 4 bases, with 16 bases remaining between them. The germline V gene has CDR1 SGDLS and CDR2 YYNGEE. The CDR3 loop is CASSGGGKPGTEAFF. The CDR3 region has the DNA TGTGCCAGCAGCGGGGGCGGAAAGCCGGGCACTGAAGCTTTCTTT.

The chain combines TRBV11-3 with TRBJ2-1, with D possibly called TRBD1 or TRBD2 (7 bases each). CDR3 length: 14 residues. Trimming left V 5 bases short and J 7 bases short, with 15 bases between. CDR1 SGHNT and CDR2 YENEEA come from the germline V gene. As DNA, the CDR3 is TGTGCCAGCAGCCCATCAGGGGGGGTGAATGAGCAGTTCTTC. Encoded protein: CASSPSGGVNEQFF.

CDR3 region: CASSFGGWEAGNEQFF. CDR3 DNA: TGTGCCAGCAGTTTTGGAGGGTGGGAGGCTGGGAATGAGCAGTTCTTC. This chain joins TRBV27 and TRBJ2-1; possibly TRBD2 for D (6 bases). The CDR3 length is 16 residues. Trimming took off 3 bases at V and 7 bases at J, with 19 bases between the two ends. Per the germline V gene, CDR1 is MNHEY and CDR2 is SMNVEV (reference sequence).